This TCR beta chain was documented in a study of identical twins' blood T cells. Study-level results: Shared environment remains a possible cause of twin similarity. Top TCRbeta clonotypes were shared more with twin than unrelated donors.

CDR1 and CDR2 from the germline V gene are SGHAT and FQNNGV. The CDR3 covers 12 residues. Trimming left V 5 bases short and J 9 bases short, with 11 bases between. TCRdb re-derived calls from the 5' RACE reads in MiXCR, one entry per CDR3 protein. There are around 380,000 distinct CDR3 sequences in the sample; over 25% occur only once, and 5.5% to 6.5% lies in the top ten. This clonotype appeared a few times. Its antigen is unidentified. The chain combines TRBV11-2 with TRBJ2-1; no clear D. The sample comprised PBMCs. The origin of this receptor is a woman between 18 and 55 years old in good health. The CDR3 here is CASSHLGGEQFF. For the CDR3, the DNA is TGTGCCAGCAGCCATCTGGGCGGTGAGCAGTTCTTC.